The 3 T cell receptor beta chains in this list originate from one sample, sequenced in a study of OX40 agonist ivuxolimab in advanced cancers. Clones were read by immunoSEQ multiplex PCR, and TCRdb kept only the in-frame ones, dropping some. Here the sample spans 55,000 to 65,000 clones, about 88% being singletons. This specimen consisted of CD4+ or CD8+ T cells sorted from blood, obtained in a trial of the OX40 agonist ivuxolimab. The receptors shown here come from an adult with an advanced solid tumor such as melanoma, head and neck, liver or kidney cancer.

CDR3 sequence: CASWGDNQPQHF. CDR3 bases: TGTGCCAGCTGGGGAGACAATCAGCCCCAGCATTTT. The chain recombines TRBV2 with TRBJ1-5, with no clear D. V lost 8 bases and J lost 3, with 8 bases in between. Germline CDR1 reads SNHLY; CDR2 reads FYNNEI. The length of the CDR3 is 12 residues.

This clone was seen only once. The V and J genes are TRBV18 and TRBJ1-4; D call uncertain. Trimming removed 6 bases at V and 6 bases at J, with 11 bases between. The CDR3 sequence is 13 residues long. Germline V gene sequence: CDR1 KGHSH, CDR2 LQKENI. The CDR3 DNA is TGTGCCAGCTCTTCGGCGGGTTATGAAAAACTGTTTTTT. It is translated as CASSSAGYEKLFF.

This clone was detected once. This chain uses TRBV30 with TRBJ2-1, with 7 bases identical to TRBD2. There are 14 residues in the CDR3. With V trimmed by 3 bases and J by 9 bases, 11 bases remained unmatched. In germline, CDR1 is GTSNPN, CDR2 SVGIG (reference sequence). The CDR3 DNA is TGTGCCTGGAGAAAAGCGGGAAGTATCGCTGAGCAGTTCTTC. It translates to CAWRKAGSIAEQFF.